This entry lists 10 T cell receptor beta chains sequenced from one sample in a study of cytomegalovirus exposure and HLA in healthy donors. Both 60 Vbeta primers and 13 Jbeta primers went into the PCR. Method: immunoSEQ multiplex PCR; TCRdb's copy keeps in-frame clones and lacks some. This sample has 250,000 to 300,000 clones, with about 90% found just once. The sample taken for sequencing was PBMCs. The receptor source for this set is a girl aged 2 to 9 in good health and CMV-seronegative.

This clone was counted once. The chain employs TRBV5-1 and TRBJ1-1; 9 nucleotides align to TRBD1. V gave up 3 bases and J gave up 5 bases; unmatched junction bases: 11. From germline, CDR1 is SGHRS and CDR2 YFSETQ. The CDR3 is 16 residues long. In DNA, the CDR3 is TGCGCCAGCAGCTCCCTACTACAGGGGGCTATGACTGAAGCTTTCTTT. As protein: CASSSLLQGAMTEAFF.

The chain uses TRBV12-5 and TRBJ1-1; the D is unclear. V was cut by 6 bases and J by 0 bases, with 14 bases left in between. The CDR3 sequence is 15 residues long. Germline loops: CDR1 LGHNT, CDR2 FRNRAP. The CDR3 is CASGQSGRMNTEAFF. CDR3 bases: TGTGCTAGTGGCCAATCAGGTAGGATGAACACTGAAGCTTTCTTT.

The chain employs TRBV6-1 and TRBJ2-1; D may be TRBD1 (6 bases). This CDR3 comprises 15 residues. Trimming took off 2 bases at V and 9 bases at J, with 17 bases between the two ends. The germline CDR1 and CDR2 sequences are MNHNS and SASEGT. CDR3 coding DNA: TGTGCCAGCAGTGAATTGGATAACAGGGTCTTTGAGCAGTTCTTC. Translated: CASSELDNRVFEQFF.

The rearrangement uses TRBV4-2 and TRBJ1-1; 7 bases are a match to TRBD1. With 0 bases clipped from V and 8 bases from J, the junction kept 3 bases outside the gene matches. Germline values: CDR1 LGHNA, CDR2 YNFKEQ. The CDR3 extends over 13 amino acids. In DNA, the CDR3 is TGTGCCAGCAGCCAAGATACACAGGGGGAAGCTTTCTTT. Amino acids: CASSQDTQGEAFF.

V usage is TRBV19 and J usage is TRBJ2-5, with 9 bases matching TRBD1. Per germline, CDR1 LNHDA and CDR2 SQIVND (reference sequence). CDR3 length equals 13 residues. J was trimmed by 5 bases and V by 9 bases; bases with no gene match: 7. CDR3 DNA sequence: TGTGCCAGCGGGACAGGGTTCGAGGAGACCCAGTACTTC. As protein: CASGTGFEETQYF.

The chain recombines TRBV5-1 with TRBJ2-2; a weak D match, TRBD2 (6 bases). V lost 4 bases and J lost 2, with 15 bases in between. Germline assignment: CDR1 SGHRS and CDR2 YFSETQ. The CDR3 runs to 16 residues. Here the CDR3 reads CASSVRLAANTGELFF. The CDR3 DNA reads TGCGCCAGCAGCGTCCGGTTAGCGGCTAACACCGGGGAGCTGTTTTTT.

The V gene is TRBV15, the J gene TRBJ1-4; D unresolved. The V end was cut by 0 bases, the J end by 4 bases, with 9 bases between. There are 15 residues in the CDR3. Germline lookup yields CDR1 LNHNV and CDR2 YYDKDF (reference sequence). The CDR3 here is CATSRDQEGNEKLFF. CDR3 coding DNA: TGTGCCACCAGCAGAGACCAGGAGGGTAATGAAAAACTGTTTTTT. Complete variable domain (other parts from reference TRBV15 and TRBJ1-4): DAMVIQNPRYQVTQFGKPVTLSCSQTLNHNVMYWYQQKSSQAPKLLFHYYDKDFNNEADTPDNFQSRRPNTSFCFLDIRSPGLGDTAMYLCATSRDQEGNEKLFFGSGTQLSVL.

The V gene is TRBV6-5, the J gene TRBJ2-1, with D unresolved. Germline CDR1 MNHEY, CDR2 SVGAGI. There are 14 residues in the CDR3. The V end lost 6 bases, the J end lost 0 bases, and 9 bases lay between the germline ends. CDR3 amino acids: CASSKESSYNEQFF. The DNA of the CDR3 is TGTGCCAGCAGCAAGGAGAGCTCCTACAATGAGCAGTTCTTC.

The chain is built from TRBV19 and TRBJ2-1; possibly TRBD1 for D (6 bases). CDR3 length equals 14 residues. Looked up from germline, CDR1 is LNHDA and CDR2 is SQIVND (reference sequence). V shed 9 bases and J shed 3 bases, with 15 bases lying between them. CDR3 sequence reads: CASNRDTNYNEQFF. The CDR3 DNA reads TGTGCCAGCAACCGGGACACAAACTACAATGAGCAGTTCTTC.

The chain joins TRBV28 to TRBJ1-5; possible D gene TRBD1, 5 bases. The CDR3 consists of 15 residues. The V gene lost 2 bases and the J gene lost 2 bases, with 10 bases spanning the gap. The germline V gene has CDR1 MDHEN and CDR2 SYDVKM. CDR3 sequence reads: CASSLAWGGNQPQHF. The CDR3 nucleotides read TGTGCCAGCAGTTTAGCCTGGGGGGGCAATCAGCCCCAGCATTTT.